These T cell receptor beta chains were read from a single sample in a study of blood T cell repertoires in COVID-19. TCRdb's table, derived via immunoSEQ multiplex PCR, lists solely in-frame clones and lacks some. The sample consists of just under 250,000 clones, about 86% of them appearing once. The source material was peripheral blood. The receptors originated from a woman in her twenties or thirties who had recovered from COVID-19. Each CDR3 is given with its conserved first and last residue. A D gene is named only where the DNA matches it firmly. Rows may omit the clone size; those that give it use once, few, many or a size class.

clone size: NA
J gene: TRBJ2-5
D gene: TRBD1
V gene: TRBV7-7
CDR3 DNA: TGTGCCAGCAGCTTATGGGCAGGGGGCAGGGAGACCCAGTACTTC
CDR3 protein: CASSLWAGGRETQYF

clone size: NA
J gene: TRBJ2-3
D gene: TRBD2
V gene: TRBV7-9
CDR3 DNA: TGTGCCAGCAGCTCCGGGAAGCTTACTAGCGGGGGGGCCGATACGCAGTATTTT
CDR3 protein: CASSSGKLTSGGADTQYF

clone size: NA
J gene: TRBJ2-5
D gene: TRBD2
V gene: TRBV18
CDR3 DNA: TGTGCCAGCTCACTCGGGGGGGCCCTGGAGACCCAGTACTTC
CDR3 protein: CASSLGGALETQYF

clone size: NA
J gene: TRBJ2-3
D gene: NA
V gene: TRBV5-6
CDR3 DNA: TGTGCCAGCAGCTTGACTTACGGGACTCAGTATTTT
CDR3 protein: CASSLTYGTQYF

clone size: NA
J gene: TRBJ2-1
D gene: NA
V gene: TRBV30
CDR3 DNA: TGTGCCTGGAACGAGGACAGTTACAATGAGCAGTTCTTC
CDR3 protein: CAWNEDSYNEQFF

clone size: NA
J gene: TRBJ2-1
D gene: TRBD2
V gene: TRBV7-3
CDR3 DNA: TGTGCCAGCAGCTTAGGGACTAGCGGGGGGTATAGGCAGTTCTTC
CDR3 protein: CASSLGTSGGYRQFF

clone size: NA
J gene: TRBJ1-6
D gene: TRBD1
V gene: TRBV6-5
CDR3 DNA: TGTGCCAGCAGTCGACAGGGGGCGGAGGGTTCACCCCTCCACTTT
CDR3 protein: CASSRQGAEGSPLHF

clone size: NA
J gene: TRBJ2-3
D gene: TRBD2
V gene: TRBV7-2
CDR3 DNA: TGTGCCAGCAGCTTAGGGGCGGGGGGGCCGACAGATACGCAGTATTTT
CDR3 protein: CASSLGAGGPTDTQYF

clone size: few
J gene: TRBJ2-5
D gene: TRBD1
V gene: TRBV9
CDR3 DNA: TGTGCCAGCAGCGCAGGGGGTAGGGGCGGAGAGACCCAGTACTTC
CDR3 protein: CASSAGGRGGETQYF

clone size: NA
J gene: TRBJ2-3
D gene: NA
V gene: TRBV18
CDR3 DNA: TGTGCCAGCTCACCCGGGATAGCAGATACGCAGTATTTT
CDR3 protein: CASSPGIADTQYF

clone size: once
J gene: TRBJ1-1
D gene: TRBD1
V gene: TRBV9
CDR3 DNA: TGTGCCAGCAGCGACGACAGGGGGAAGGGGACTGAAGCTTTCTTT
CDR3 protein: CASSDDRGKGTEAFF

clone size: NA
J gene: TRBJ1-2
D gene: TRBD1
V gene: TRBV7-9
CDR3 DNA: TGTGCCAGCAGCTTCGGACAGGGGACCTTCTATGGCTACACCTTC
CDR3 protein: CASSFGQGTFYGYTF

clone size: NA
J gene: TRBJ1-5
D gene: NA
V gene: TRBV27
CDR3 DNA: TGTGCCAGCAGTTTCCCAGGGATCGGTCAGCCCCAGCATTTT
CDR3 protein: CASSFPGIGQPQHF

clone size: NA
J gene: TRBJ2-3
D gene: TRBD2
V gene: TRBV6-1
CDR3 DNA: TGTGCCAGCAGTGAAGAAGCGGGGGGGCCGGTAAACACAGATACGCAGTATTTT
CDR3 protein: CASSEEAGGPVNTDTQYF

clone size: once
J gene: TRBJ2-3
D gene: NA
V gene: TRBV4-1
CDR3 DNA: TGCGCCAGCAGCCAACTCCTCACAGATACGCAGTATTTT
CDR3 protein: CASSQLLTDTQYF

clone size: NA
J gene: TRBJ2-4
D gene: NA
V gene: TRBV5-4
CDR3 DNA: TGTGCCAGCTCCCGGGACAAGGAAAACATTCAGTACTTC
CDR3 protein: CASSRDKENIQYF

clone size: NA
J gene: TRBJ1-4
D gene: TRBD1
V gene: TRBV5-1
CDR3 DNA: TGCGCCAGCAGCTTGGGGACAGGGTTTCGTGAAAAACTGTTTTTT
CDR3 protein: CASSLGTGFREKLFF

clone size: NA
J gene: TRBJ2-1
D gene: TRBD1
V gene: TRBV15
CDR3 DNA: TGTGCCACCAGCAGGGTGGGACAGTACAATGAGCAGTTCTTC
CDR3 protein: CATSRVGQYNEQFF

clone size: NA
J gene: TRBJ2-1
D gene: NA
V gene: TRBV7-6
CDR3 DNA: TGTGCCAGCAGCCGCGGGGAGCACTACAATGAGCAGTTCTTC
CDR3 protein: CASSRGEHYNEQFF

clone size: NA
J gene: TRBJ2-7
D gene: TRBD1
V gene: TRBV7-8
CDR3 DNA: TGTGCCAGCAGCTTAAGGGGGCAGGGAATATACGAGCAGTACTTC
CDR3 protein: CASSLRGQGIYEQYF

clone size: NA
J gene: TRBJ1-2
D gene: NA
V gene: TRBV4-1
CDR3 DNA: TGCGCCAGCAGCCAAGCAATATCCAGGGACTCCTGGGGCTACACCTTC
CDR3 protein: CASSQAISRDSWGYTF

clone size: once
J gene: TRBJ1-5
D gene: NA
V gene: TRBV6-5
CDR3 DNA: TGTGCCAGCAGTAACCAGGACAATCAGCCCCAGCATTTT
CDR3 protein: CASSNQDNQPQHF

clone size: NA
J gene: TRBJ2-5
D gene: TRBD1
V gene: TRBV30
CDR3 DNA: TGTGCCTGGAGTTCCCGGGACAGGCAAAGGGAGACCCAGTACTTC
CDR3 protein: CAWSSRDRQRETQYF

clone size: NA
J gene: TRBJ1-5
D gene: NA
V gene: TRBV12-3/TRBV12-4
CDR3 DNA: TGTGCCAGCAGTTTCGGGCAGCCCCAGCATTTT
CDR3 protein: CASSFGQPQHF

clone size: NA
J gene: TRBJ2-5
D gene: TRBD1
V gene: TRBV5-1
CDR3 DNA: TGCGCCAGCAGCTTGCCCGGGACAGGAAAAGAGACCCAGTACTTC
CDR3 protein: CASSLPGTGKETQYF

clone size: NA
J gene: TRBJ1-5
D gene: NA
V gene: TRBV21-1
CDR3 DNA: TGTGCCAGCAGCATGGGGGGGGCAAGGCAGCCCCAGCATTTT
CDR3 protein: CASSMGGARQPQHF

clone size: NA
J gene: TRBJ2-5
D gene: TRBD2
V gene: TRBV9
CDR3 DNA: TGTGCCAGCAGCGCCTCAGGACTAGCGGGGGCTAGGGAGACCCAGTACTTC
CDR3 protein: CASSASGLAGARETQYF

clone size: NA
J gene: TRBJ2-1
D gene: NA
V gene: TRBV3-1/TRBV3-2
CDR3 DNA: TGTGCCAGCAGCCGTCAGGGTTGGAATGAGCAGTTCTTC
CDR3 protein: CASSRQGWNEQFF

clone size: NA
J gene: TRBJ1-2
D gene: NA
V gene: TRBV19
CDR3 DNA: TGTGCCAGTGGCGGGGGACTTTCTTTTGATGGCTACACCTTC
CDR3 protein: CASGGGLSFDGYTF